The clone carrying this TCR beta chain appeared once. The treatment: oral pan-JAK inhibitor, 5-10 mg twice daily. This CDR3 has 13 amino acids. Trimming cost V 9 bases and J 1 base; bases outside gene matches: 5. Per the germline V gene, CDR1 is SNHLY and CDR2 is FYNNEI. The sample originates from a study of CD8+ T cells in alopecia areata. RNA extraction was followed by reverse transcription into cDNA, which acted as the sequencing template. Clones were read by immunoSEQ multiplex PCR, and TCRdb kept only the in-frame ones, dropping some. Seen here are 95,000 to 110,000 clones, around 84% observed once, and the top ten hold more than 9.5%.

The rearrangement links TRBV2 to TRBJ1-1; 7 bases are a match to TRBD1. This clonotype originated in a human donor with alopecia areata. The sequenced sample was CD8+ T cells sorted from blood, obtained at approximately week 34, from a patient treated with tofacitinib. CDR3 in DNA: TGTGCCAGGAGACAGGGCGGGAACACTGAAGCTTTCTTT. Translating it yields CARRQGGNTEAFF.